One sample yielded the 8 T cell receptor beta chains listed below, sequenced in a study of T cell clonality in common variable immunodeficiency. Study-level results: Fewer deletions and N-nucleotide insertions were reportedly seen in common variable immunodeficiency TCR beta sequences.

Antigens for these TCRs are unknown. Clones were sequenced by immunoSEQ multiplex PCR, and TCRdb holds only the in-frame ones, with some missing. The repertoire shows some 16,000 clones, none seen only once; the top ten take roughly 13%. Sequenced: peripheral blood mononuclear cells. The receptors were sampled from a human donor with common variable immunodeficiency.

This clone occurred a few times. The sequenced fragment ends 3 residues before the CDR3 boundary, so the rest is inferred from the germline J gene. Other nucleotide sequences in the sample specify the same CDR3. The chain employs TRBV7-9 and TRBJ2-1; TRBD2 matches 7 bases. V gave up 5 bases and J gave up 7 bases; unmatched junction bases: 8. CDR1 SEHNR and CDR2 FQNEAQ come from the germline V gene (reference sequence). CDR3 length: 14 residues. The CDR3 loop reads CASSPQWGGNEQFF. The DNA read from the CDR3 is TGTGCCAGCAGCCCGCAATGGGGGGGGAATGAG.

The DNA read from the CDR3 is TGTGCCAGCAGCTCCTATAGCTCCTACGAG. Translating gives CASSSYSSYE. The full CDR3 is CASSSYSSYEQYF. V gene TRBV7-2 combines with J gene TRBJ2-7; no clear D gene. The CDR3 is cut off 3 residues early in the read; its end comes from the germline J gene. This CDR3 region has 13 residues. With 4 bases removed from V and 0 bases from J, the gap between germline ends came to 7 bases. Germline V gives CDR1 SGHTA, CDR2 FQGNSA.

This clone occurred a few times. The sequence runs out 3 residues before the end of the CDR3; the remainder is reconstructed from the germline J gene. V gene TRBV30 combines with J gene TRBJ2-3; 9 bases map to TRBD1. The junction had 0 bases not matched to a gene; V was cut back by 5 bases and J by 3 bases. Germline V gene data show CDR1 as GTSNPN and CDR2 as SVGIG (reference sequence). This CDR3 is built from 12 residues. The CDR3 DNA, read in part, is TGTGCCTGGGGACAGGGGACAGATACG. Translation gives CAWGQGTDT. The complete CDR3 protein is CAWGQGTDTQYF.

This clone occurred many times. Incomplete CDR3 DNA: TGCGCCAGCAGCCGGACGCAGGGCCGAGGCACTGAA. Translation gives CASSRTQGRGTE. The entire CDR3 protein reads CASSRTQGRGTEAFF. This sequence joins TRBV5-1 and TRBJ1-1; perhaps TRBD1 as D (5 bases). Read data end 3 residues before the CDR3 end; the end is taken from the germline J gene. Germline CDR1 and CDR2: SGHRS and YFSETQ. CDR3 size: 15 residues. V lost 4 bases and J lost 4, with 17 bases in between.

A remark on this clone: The sequence runs out 3 residues before the end of the CDR3; the remainder is reconstructed from the germline J gene. The chain employs TRBV19 and TRBJ1-5; no reliable D call. This CDR3 is 13 amino acids long. Trimming removed 5 bases at V and 5 bases at J, with 10 bases between. Germline V CDR1 and CDR2: LNHDA, SQIVND (reference sequence). The DNA read from the CDR3 is TGTGCCAGTAGTCTGCGCGGGGATCAGCCC. Protein: CASSLRGDQP. The whole CDR3 is CASSLRGDQPQHF.

About this clone: The sequenced fragment ends 3 residues before the CDR3 boundary, so the rest is inferred from the germline J gene. The chain employs TRBV19 and TRBJ2-1, with D uncertain. The CDR3 has 12 residues. CDR1 is LNHDA and CDR2 is SQIVND in the germline V gene (reference sequence). The V and J ends lost 6 bases and 3 bases respectively, with 6 bases between them. CDR3 bases read: TGTGCCAGTAGCCCTAGCTACAATGAG. Amino acid sequence: CASSPSYNE. The full CDR3 protein reads CASSPSYNEQFF.

This clone was seen a few times. The observed sequence ends 3 residues before the CDR3 terminus, with the missing tail filled in from the germline J gene. This chain connects TRBV29-1 to TRBJ2-3, with 8 bases identical to TRBD1. Germline CDR1 is SQVTM and CDR2 is ANQGSEA. The CDR3 consists of 15 residues. The CDR3 bases that were read are TGCAGCGTTGCCTCGAAGCCCGGGACAGGATTCTCG. Protein sequence: CSVASKPGTGFS. The entire CDR3 sequence reads CSVASKPGTGFSQYF.

Turning to this clone: The CDR3 extends 3 residues past the end of the read, so its final part is completed from the germline J gene. J is TRBJ2-2 and V is TRBV18; TRBD2 matches at 8 bases. This CDR3 is 18 amino acids long. CDR1 KGHSH and CDR2 LQKENI come from the germline V gene. The ends lost 1 base at V and 2 bases at J; junction bases unmatched: 9. The CDR3 here is CASSPQLRGARNTGELFF. CDR3 DNA (partial): TGTGCCAGCTCACCACAGTTGCGGGGGGCACGAAACACCGGGGAG.